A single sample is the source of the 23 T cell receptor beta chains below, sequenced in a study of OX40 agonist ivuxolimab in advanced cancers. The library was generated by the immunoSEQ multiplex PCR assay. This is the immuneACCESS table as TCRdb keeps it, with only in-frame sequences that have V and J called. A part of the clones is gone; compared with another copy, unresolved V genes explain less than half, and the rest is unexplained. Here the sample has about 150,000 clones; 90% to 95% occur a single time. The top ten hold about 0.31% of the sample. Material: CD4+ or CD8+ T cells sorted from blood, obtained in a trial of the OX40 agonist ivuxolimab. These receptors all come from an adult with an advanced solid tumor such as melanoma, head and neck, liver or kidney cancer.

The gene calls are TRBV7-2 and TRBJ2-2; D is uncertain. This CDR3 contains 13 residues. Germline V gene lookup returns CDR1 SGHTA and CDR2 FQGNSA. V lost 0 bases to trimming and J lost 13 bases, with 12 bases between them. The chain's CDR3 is CASSLALSRWLFF. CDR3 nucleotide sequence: TGTGCCAGCAGCTTAGCTCTTTCAAGGTGGCTGTTTTTT.

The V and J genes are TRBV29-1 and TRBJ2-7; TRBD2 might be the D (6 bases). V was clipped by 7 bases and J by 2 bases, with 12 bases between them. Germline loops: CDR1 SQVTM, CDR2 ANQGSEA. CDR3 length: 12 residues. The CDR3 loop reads CSAGGLTYEQYF. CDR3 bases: TGCAGCGCTGGAGGGTTAACCTACGAGCAGTACTTC.

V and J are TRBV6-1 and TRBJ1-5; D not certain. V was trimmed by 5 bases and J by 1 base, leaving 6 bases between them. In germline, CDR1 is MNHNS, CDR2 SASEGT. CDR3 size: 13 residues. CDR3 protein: CASSLMSNQPQHF. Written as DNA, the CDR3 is TGTGCCAGCAGTTTGATGAGCAATCAGCCCCAGCATTTT.

CDR3 loop: CASSFGVHEQYF. The DNA of the CDR3 is TGTGCCAGCAGCTTTGGGGTCCACGAGCAGTACTTC. The chain is built from TRBV5-5 and TRBJ2-7; D gene uncertain. This CDR3 is 12 amino acids long. Per the germline V gene, CDR1 is SGHKS and CDR2 is YYEKEE (reference sequence). V dropped 2 bases and J dropped 5 bases, with 8 bases sitting between them.

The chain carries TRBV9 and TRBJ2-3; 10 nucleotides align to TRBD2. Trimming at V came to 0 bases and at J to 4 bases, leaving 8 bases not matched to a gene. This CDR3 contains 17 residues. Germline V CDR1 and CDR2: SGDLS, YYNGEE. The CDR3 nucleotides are TGTGCCAGCAGCGTAGGGGCTAGCGGGAGTACCCCAGATACGCAGTATTTT. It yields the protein CASSVGASGSTPDTQYF.

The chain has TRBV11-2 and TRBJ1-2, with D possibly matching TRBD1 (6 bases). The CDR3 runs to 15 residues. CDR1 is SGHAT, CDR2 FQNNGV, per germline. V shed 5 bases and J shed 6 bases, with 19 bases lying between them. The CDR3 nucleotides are TGTGCCAGCAGCCAAGGGCTACTTGCAGGGGATGGCTACACCTTC. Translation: CASSQGLLAGDGYTF.

CDR3 protein: CASSEGQGLAYEQYF. The CDR3 DNA reads TGTGCCAGCAGCGAGGGACAGGGCTTAGCCTACGAGCAGTACTTC. The chain employs TRBV7-2 and TRBJ2-7; 9 bases match TRBD1. The V gene's germline CDR1 is SGHTA and CDR2 FQGNSA. J lost 2 bases, V lost 5 bases, and 7 bases had no gene match. There are 15 residues in the CDR3.

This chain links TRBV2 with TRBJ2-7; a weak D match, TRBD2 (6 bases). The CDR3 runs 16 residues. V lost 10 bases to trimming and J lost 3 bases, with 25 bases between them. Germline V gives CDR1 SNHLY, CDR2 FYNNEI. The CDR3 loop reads CAILENPAGANYEQYF. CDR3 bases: TGTGCCATCCTTGAAAATCCAGCGGGTGCTAACTACGAGCAGTACTTC.

The CDR3 sequence: CASSSGTVVYNEQFF. The CDR3 DNA reads TGTGCCAGCAGCTCCGGGACGGTCGTTTACAATGAGCAGTTCTTC. This chain connects TRBV5-8 to TRBJ2-1; tentatively, D is TRBD1 or TRBD2 (5 bases each). Germline-derived CDR1 and CDR2 are SGHTS and YDEGEE. Trimming stripped 3 bases from V and 4 bases from J, with 14 bases between. The CDR3 is 15 amino acids. The entire variable domain, with the rest obtained from reference TRBV5-8 and TRBJ2-1, is as follows: EAGVTQSPTHLIKTRGQQATLRCSPISGHTSVYWYQQALGLGLQFLLWYDEGEERNRGNFPPRFSGRQFPNYSSELNVNALELEDSALYLCASSSGTVVYNEQFFGPGTRLTVL.

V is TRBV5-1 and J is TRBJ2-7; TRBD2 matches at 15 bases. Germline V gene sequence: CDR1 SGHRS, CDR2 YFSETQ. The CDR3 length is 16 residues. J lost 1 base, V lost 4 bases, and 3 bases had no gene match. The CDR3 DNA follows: TGCGCCAGCAGCGCGGGACTAGCGGGGGGATCCTACGAGCAGTACTTC. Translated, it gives CASSAGLAGGSYEQYF.

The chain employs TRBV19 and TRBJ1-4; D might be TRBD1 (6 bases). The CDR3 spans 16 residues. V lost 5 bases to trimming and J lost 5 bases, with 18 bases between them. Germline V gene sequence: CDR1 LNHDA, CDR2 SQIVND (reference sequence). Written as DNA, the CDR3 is TGTGCCAGTAGTCGACAGGCCGCATCGATCAATGAAAAACTGTTTTTT. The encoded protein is CASSRQAASINEKLFF.

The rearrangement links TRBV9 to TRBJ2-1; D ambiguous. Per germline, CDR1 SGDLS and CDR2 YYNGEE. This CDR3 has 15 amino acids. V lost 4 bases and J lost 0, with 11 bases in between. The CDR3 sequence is CASSLQTSSYNEQFF. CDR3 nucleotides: TGTGCCAGCAGCCTACAGACTTCCTCCTACAATGAGCAGTTCTTC. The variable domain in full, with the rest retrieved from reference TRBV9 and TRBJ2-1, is DSGVTQTPKHLITATGQRVTLRCSPRSGDLSVYWYQQSLDQGLQFLIQYYNGEERAKGNILERFSAQQFPDLHSELNLSSLELGDSALYFCASSLQTSSYNEQFFGPGTRLTVL.

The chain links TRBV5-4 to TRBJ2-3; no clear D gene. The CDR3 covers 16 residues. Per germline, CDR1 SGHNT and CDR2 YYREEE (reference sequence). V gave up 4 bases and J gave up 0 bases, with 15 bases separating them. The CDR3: CASSRGSPSSTDTQYF. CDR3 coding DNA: TGTGCCAGCAGCCGCGGAAGCCCATCTAGCACAGATACGCAGTATTTT.

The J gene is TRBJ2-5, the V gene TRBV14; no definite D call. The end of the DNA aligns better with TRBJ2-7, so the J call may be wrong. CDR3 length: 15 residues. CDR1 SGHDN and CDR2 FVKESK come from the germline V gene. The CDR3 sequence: CASSQGWYSPYEQYF. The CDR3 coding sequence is TGTGCCAGCAGCCAAGGCTGGTACTCCCCCTACGAGCAGTACTTC.

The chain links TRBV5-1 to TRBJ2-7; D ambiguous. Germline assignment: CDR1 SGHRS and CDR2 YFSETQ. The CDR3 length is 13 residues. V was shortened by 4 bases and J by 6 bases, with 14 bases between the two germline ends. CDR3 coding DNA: TGCGCCAGCAGCGCGCAGCTGGCCGGCGAGCAGTACTTC. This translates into CASSAQLAGEQYF.

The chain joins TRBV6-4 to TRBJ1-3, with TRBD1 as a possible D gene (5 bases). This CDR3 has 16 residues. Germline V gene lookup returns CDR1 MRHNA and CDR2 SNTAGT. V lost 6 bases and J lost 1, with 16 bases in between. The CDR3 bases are TGTGCCAGCAGGCGCGGGGCGGCAACATCTGGAAACACCATATATTTT. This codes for CASRRGAATSGNTIYF.

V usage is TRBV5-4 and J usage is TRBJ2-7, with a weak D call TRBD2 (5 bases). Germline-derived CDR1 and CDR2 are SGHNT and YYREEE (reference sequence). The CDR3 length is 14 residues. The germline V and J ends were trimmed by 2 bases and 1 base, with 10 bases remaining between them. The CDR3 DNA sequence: TGTGCCAGCAGCTTTCAGGACTTTTCCTACGAGCAGTACTTC. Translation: CASSFQDFSYEQYF.

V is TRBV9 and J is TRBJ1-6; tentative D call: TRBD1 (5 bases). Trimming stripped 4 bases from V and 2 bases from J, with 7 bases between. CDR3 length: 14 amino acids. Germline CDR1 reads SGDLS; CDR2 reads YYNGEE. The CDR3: CASSKTAYNSPLHF. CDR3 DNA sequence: TGTGCCAGCAGCAAGACAGCCTATAATTCACCCCTCCACTTT.

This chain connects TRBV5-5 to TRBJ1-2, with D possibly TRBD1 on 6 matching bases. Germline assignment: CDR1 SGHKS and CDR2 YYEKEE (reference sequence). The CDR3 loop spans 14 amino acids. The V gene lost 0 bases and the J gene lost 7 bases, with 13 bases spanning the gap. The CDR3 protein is CASSLDLGAFGYTF. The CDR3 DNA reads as TGTGCCAGCAGCTTGGATCTGGGGGCGTTTGGCTACACCTTC.

In DNA, the CDR3 is TGTGCCAGCAGCTTAGTGCCCCTACTAGCAACTAATGAAAAACTGTTTTTT. Its translation: CASSLVPLLATNEKLFF. The J gene is TRBJ1-4, the V gene TRBV11-2; no definite D call. Germline V gene sequence: CDR1 SGHAT, CDR2 FQNNGV. Trimming cost V 1 base and J 0 bases, with 12 bases left between them. The CDR3 runs to 17 residues. Combining the CDR3 with reference TRBV11-2 and TRBJ1-4 gives the whole variable domain EAGVAQSPRYKIIEKRQSVAFWCNPISGHATLYWYQQILGQGPKLLIQFQNNGVVDDSQLPKDRFSAERLKGVDSTLKIQPAKLEDSAVYLCASSLVPLLATNEKLFFGSGTQLSVL.

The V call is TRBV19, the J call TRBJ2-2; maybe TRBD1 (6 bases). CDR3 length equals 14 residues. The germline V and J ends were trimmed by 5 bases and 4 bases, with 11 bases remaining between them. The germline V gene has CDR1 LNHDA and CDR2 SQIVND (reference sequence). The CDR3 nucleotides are TGTGCCAGTAGTCTCAGGGGTGGCACCGGGGAGCTGTTTTTT. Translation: CASSLRGGTGELFF.

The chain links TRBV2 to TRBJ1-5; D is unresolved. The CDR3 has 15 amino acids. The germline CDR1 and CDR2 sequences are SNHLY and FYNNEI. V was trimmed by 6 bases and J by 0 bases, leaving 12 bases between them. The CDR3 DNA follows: TGTGCCAGCAGGCGGGATAATTATAGCAATCAGCCCCAGCATTTT. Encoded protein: CASRRDNYSNQPQHF.

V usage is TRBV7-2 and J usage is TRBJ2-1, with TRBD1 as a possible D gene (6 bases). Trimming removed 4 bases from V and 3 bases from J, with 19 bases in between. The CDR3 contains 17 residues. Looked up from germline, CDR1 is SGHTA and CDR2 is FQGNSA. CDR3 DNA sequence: TGTGCCAGCAGCTCCCCCAGGGGCGGCTTAAGCTACAATGAGCAGTTCTTC. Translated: CASSSPRGGLSYNEQFF.